This entry features one TCR beta chain sequence. As yet, its antigen is unknown. These data come from a study of T cells in Graves' hyperthyroidism and ophthalmopathy. Points from the study as a whole: The model made its ophthalmopathy prediction, and onset followed a median approximately 6 months later. A model of 13 V-J pairs discriminated ophthalmopathy from stable hyperthyroidism.

Amplification of TCR beta CDR3 regions was performed using RNA transcripts as template. With the HTBI primer set, the TCR CDR3 went through a first round of RT-PCR. TCRdb reprocessed the multiplex PCR reads with MiXCR, giving one entry per CDR3 protein. The table has around 450,000 distinct CDR3 sequences, 15% to 17% seen once. The diagnostic basis comprised clinical symptoms, serum thyroxine and TRAb, thyroid ultrasound and orbital computed tomography. V was trimmed by 0 bases and J by 6 bases, leaving 12 bases between them. CDR3 length: 14 residues. The V gene's germline CDR1 is SGDLS and CDR2 YYNGEE.

This TCR derives from a young woman with Graves' hyperthyroidism. The rearrangement links TRBV9 to TRBJ1-1, with D perhaps TRBD1 (6 bases). Specimen: blood. The CDR3 DNA sequence: TGTGCCAGCAGCGTAGGAGGGGGGGACCCTGAAGCTTTCTTT. As protein: CASSVGGGDPEAFF.